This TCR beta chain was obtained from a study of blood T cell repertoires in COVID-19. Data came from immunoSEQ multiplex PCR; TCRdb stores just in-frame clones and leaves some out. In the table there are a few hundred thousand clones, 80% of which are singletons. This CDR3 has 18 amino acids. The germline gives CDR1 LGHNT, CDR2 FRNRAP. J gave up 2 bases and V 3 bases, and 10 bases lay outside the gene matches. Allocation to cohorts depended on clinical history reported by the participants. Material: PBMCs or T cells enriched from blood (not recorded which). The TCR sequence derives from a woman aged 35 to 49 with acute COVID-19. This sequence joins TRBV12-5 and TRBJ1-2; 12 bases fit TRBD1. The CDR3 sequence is CASGFAGTGGAGNYGYTF. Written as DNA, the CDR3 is TGTGCTAGTGGTTTCGCCGGGACAGGGGGCGCGGGGAACTATGGCTACACCTTC. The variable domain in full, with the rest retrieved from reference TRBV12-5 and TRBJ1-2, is DARVTQTPRHKVTEMGQEVTMRCQPILGHNTVFWYRQTMMQGLELLAYFRNRAPLDDSGMPKDRFSAEMPDATLATLKIQPSEPRDSAVYFCASGFAGTGGAGNYGYTFGSGTRLTVV.